This is a list of T cell receptor beta chains from one sample in a study of T-cell memory formation after mild COVID-19. Using its own MiXCR run on the 5' RACE reads, TCRdb lists one record per CDR3 protein. This sample has fewer than 250,000 distinct CDR3 sequences, with 27% found just once. The sequencing input was PBMCs or a T cell subset sorted from them (not recorded which). The receptors stem from an adult woman who had mild COVID-19 (a few samples of this study predate the infection). Cell type and time point are not known. Each CDR3 is given with its conserved first and last residue. D genes are given only for firm matches. Rows give clone size only sometimes, using once, few, many, or a class for an expanded clone.

J gene: TRBJ2-7; clone size: -; D gene: TRBD1; V gene: TRBV12-3/TRBV12-4; CDR3 protein: CASSWTGDYEQYF; CDR3 DNA: TGTGCCAGCAGCTGGACAGGGGACTACGAGCAGTACTTC
J gene: TRBJ2-1; clone size: few; D gene: -; V gene: TRBV5-1; CDR3 protein: CASSLVANEQFF; CDR3 DNA: TGCGCCAGCAGCTTGGTAGCTAATGAGCAGTTCTTC
J gene: TRBJ1-5; clone size: -; D gene: -; V gene: TRBV20-1; CDR3 protein: CSAQTGRLLNQPQHF; CDR3 DNA: TGCAGTGCACAAACCGGGAGACTACTCAATCAGCCCCAGCATTTT
J gene: TRBJ2-1; clone size: few; D gene: TRBD2; V gene: TRBV12-3/TRBV12-4; CDR3 protein: CASSLGGGSGSGGFF; CDR3 DNA: TGTGCCAGCAGTTTAGGTGGCGGTAGCGGGAGTGGGGGTTTCTTC
J gene: TRBJ2-1; clone size: few; D gene: TRBD2; V gene: TRBV10-3; CDR3 protein: CAISGGGLDKFKFF; CDR3 DNA: TGTGCCATCAGTGGGGGAGGACTAGACAAGTTTAAGTTCTTC
J gene: TRBJ2-7; clone size: few; D gene: TRBD2; V gene: TRBV23-1; CDR3 protein: CASSHPPGGYEQYF; CDR3 DNA: TGCGCCAGCAGTCATCCCCCGGGAGGGTACGAGCAGTACTTC
J gene: TRBJ2-1; clone size: -; D gene: TRBD2; V gene: TRBV20-1; CDR3 protein: CSARDPREWGDEQFF; CDR3 DNA: TGCAGTGCTAGAGATCCGCGGGAGTGGGGCGATGAGCAGTTCTTC
J gene: TRBJ2-1; clone size: -; D gene: TRBD2; V gene: TRBV12-3/TRBV12-4; CDR3 protein: CASRWGGTTPYNEQFF; CDR3 DNA: TGTGCCAGCAGGTGGGGGGGGACCACCCCCTACAATGAGCAGTTCTTC
J gene: TRBJ1-1; clone size: -; D gene: -; V gene: TRBV4-2; CDR3 protein: CASSQEMRNTEAFF; CDR3 DNA: TGTGCCAGCAGCCAAGAAATGCGTAACACTGAAGCTTTCTTT
J gene: TRBJ1-1; clone size: few; D gene: TRBD1; V gene: TRBV15; CDR3 protein: CATSRDRSDRGLSEAFF; CDR3 DNA: TGTGCCACCAGCAGAGATCGATCGGACAGGGGGCTAAGTGAAGCTTTCTTT
J gene: TRBJ2-5; clone size: -; D gene: -; V gene: TRBV7-2; CDR3 protein: CASRRRAIGETQYF; CDR3 DNA: TGTGCCAGCAGAAGGCGCGCAATTGGGGAGACCCAGTACTTC
J gene: TRBJ1-1; clone size: many; D gene: TRBD1; V gene: TRBV4-1; CDR3 protein: CASSVSTGAGYTEAFF; CDR3 DNA: TGCGCCAGCAGCGTTTCCACAGGGGCGGGGTACACTGAAGCTTTCTTT
J gene: TRBJ2-3; clone size: -; D gene: -; V gene: TRBV12-3/TRBV12-4; CDR3 protein: CASNDADRPGGTDTQYF; CDR3 DNA: TGTGCCAGCAACGACGCGGACAGGCCGGGGGGCACAGATACGCAGTATTTT
J gene: TRBJ1-5; clone size: few; D gene: TRBD1; V gene: TRBV12-3/TRBV12-4; CDR3 protein: CASSLTGVQPQHF; CDR3 DNA: TGTGCCAGCAGCCTGACAGGGGTCCAGCCCCAGCATTTT
J gene: TRBJ1-2; clone size: -; D gene: -; V gene: TRBV2; CDR3 protein: CASRGAGMPNYGYTF; CDR3 DNA: TGTGCCAGCAGGGGAGCAGGGATGCCTAACTATGGCTACACCTTC
J gene: TRBJ1-5; clone size: -; D gene: -; V gene: TRBV5-6; CDR3 protein: CASSSRGNNQPQHF; CDR3 DNA: TGTGCCAGCAGCTCCCGGGGAAACAATCAGCCCCAGCATTTT
J gene: TRBJ2-7; clone size: few; D gene: TRBD2; V gene: TRBV7-8; CDR3 protein: CASSSGLAVSSYEQYF; CDR3 DNA: TGTGCCAGCAGCTCTGGACTAGCGGTAAGCTCCTACGAGCAGTACTTC
J gene: TRBJ1-4; clone size: -; D gene: -; V gene: TRBV4-1; CDR3 protein: CASSQGSFGEKLFF; CDR3 DNA: TGCGCCAGCAGCCAAGGAAGTTTCGGTGAAAAACTGTTTTTT
J gene: TRBJ1-1; clone size: few; D gene: -; V gene: TRBV7-8; CDR3 protein: CASSVQGHTEAFF; CDR3 DNA: TGTGCCAGCAGCGTACAGGGTCATACTGAAGCTTTCTTT
J gene: TRBJ1-5; clone size: -; D gene: TRBD1; V gene: TRBV2; CDR3 protein: CASSEEFRQGRNQPQHF; CDR3 DNA: TGTGCCAGCAGTGAAGAGTTCCGACAGGGTCGCAATCAGCCCCAGCATTTT
J gene: TRBJ1-1; clone size: -; D gene: TRBD1; V gene: TRBV7-9; CDR3 protein: CASSLGEGTDEAFF; CDR3 DNA: TGTGCCAGCAGCTTAGGGGAGGGGACAGATGAAGCTTTCTTT
J gene: TRBJ2-3; clone size: few; D gene: TRBD1; V gene: TRBV3-1; CDR3 protein: CASSPRDRASTDTQYF; CDR3 DNA: TGTGCCAGCAGCCCCCGGGACAGGGCTAGCACAGATACGCAGTATTTT
J gene: TRBJ2-2; clone size: -; D gene: -; V gene: TRBV7-9; CDR3 protein: CASRPGEDAGELFF; CDR3 DNA: TGTGCCAGCCGCCCCGGGGAAGACGCCGGGGAGCTGTTTTTT
J gene: TRBJ1-2; clone size: -; D gene: -; V gene: TRBV15; CDR3 protein: CATSRDGGLNNGYTF; CDR3 DNA: TGTGCCACCAGCAGAGATGGGGGTTTAAACAATGGCTACACCTTC
J gene: TRBJ2-7; clone size: few; D gene: -; V gene: TRBV7-9; CDR3 protein: CASSGTLDPYEQYF; CDR3 DNA: TGTGCCAGCAGCGGCACCTTGGACCCCTACGAGCAGTACTTC
J gene: TRBJ1-2; clone size: -; D gene: -; V gene: TRBV6-6; CDR3 protein: CATLISVYGYTF; CDR3 DNA: TGTGCCACGTTAATAAGTGTCTATGGCTACACCTTC
J gene: TRBJ2-5; clone size: -; D gene: TRBD1; V gene: TRBV20-1; CDR3 protein: CSARDGTGVQETQYF; CDR3 DNA: TGCAGTGCTAGAGATGGGACAGGCGTCCAAGAGACCCAGTACTTC
J gene: TRBJ2-1; clone size: -; D gene: -; V gene: TRBV9; CDR3 protein: CASSTQGGGPDNEQFF; CDR3 DNA: TGTGCCAGCAGCACGCAAGGAGGGGGGCCGGACAATGAGCAGTTCTTC
J gene: TRBJ1-2; clone size: -; D gene: TRBD1; V gene: TRBV20-1; CDR3 protein: CSANPPERGPLYGYTF; CDR3 DNA: TGCAGTGCTAACCCTCCTGAGAGGGGGCCCTTATATGGCTACACCTTC
J gene: TRBJ1-1; clone size: -; D gene: -; V gene: TRBV10-2; CDR3 protein: CASRAGQQNTEAFF; CDR3 DNA: TGCGCCAGCCGGGCGGGACAACAGAACACTGAAGCTTTCTTT
J gene: TRBJ2-5; clone size: many; D gene: -; V gene: TRBV5-1; CDR3 protein: CASSLGQPQETQYF; CDR3 DNA: TGCGCCAGCAGCTTGGGACAGCCCCAAGAGACCCAGTACTTC
J gene: TRBJ2-3; clone size: -; D gene: -; V gene: TRBV5-1; CDR3 protein: CASSLTTDTQYF; CDR3 DNA: TGCGCCAGCAGCTTGACCACAGATACGCAGTATTTT
J gene: TRBJ2-1; clone size: -; D gene: -; V gene: TRBV11-2; CDR3 protein: CASSGTEQFF; CDR3 DNA: TGTGCCAGCAGCGGTACTGAGCAGTTCTTC
J gene: TRBJ1-2; clone size: -; D gene: TRBD1; V gene: TRBV12-3/TRBV12-4; CDR3 protein: CASSPIQGDGYTF; CDR3 DNA: TGTGCCAGCAGCCCTATACAGGGGGATGGCTACACCTTC
J gene: TRBJ2-1; clone size: many; D gene: TRBD2; V gene: TRBV7-2; CDR3 protein: CASRFSGGLDNEQFF; CDR3 DNA: TGTGCCAGCAGGTTTAGCGGGGGACTTGACAATGAGCAGTTCTTC
J gene: TRBJ2-7; clone size: -; D gene: -; V gene: TRBV10-3; CDR3 protein: CAISVDPQGSYEQYF; CDR3 DNA: TGTGCCATCAGTGTCGACCCCCAAGGGTCCTACGAGCAGTACTTC
J gene: TRBJ2-3; clone size: -; D gene: -; V gene: TRBV7-9; CDR3 protein: CASSSLRRITGDTQYF; CDR3 DNA: TGTGCCAGCAGCTCACTAAGACGGATAACAGGAGATACGCAGTATTTT
J gene: TRBJ1-6; clone size: -; D gene: -; V gene: TRBV5-1; CDR3 protein: CASSLGVGTNSPLHF; CDR3 DNA: TGCGCCAGCAGCTTGGGCGTCGGAACTAATTCACCCCTCCACTTT
J gene: TRBJ1-1; clone size: few; D gene: -; V gene: TRBV5-1; CDR3 protein: CASSPEQVNTEAFF; CDR3 DNA: TGCGCCAGCAGCCCGGAACAGGTGAACACTGAAGCTTTCTTT
J gene: TRBJ2-7; clone size: few; D gene: -; V gene: TRBV12-3/TRBV12-4; CDR3 protein: CASSYLTAGYEQYF; CDR3 DNA: TGTGCCAGCAGTTATTTAACGGCGGGATACGAGCAGTACTTC
J gene: TRBJ2-7; clone size: -; D gene: TRBD2; V gene: TRBV15; CDR3 protein: CATSGNLGGREQYF; CDR3 DNA: TGTGCCACCAGCGGAAACCTGGGAGGGAGGGAGCAGTACTTC